The sequence of this TCR beta chain was determined in a study of T-cell reconstitution after alpha-beta-depleted transplantation in children listed by TCRdb under 2016. Background on the whole study: The study quantitatively tracked T-cell immune reconstitution after TCRalphabeta/CD19-depleted allogeneic hematopoietic cell transplantation in children using TCR repertoire profiling.

The research as a whole found: Apparently early alphabetaT-cell count recovery about two months after transplant reportedly relied on only several hundred rapidly expanded clones derived from non-depleted graft cells. The high TCRbeta diversity at day 60 in some patients was ascribed to recipient T cells and intrathymic progenitors that had survived conditioning. Hyperexpanded clone frequencies declined over subsequent months; after one year, T-cell counts and TCRbeta diversity were mostly attributed to newly produced T cells.

From the germline V gene, CDR1 is SGHVS and CDR2 is FQNEAQ. Including cysteine and phenylalanine, the CDR3 has 18 amino acids. The retained sequence is limited to the CDR3, 54 bases, with the frame set at the first base. V is pared back by 6 bases and J by 1 base, with 23 bases lying between the germline termini. Library generation was performed with PCR. Sequencing instrument: Illumina HiSeq 2500. TCR library preparation used molecular barcoding, with unique molecular identifiers applied to normalize quantification of the TCRbeta repertoire. The public reads were reanalyzed by TCRdb: fastp trimming at Q25, MiXCR alignment, in-frame beta chains only. Records with the same CDR3 protein are collapsed into one entry carrying the most frequent genes and DNA. In this sample the table shows about 120,000 distinct CDR3 sequences, 10% of which occur a single time. In total, the top ten clones hold around 34% of the sample.

The label giving this sample's treatment or condition can be read as: allogeneic hematopoietic cell transplantation with graft depleted of TCRalphabeta T cells and CD19 B cells. Transplant recipients were children who received TCRalphabeta/CD19-depleted allogeneic hematopoietic cell grafts. As for this clonotype: No cognate antigen has been identified for it. Base qualities were left out, and no much larger clone turns up one base away.

The sequence was collected from a boy aged 2-15 years with acute lymphoblastic leukemia, due to receive a stem cell transplant. The sequences come from PBMCs, collected before TCRalphabeta/CD19-depleted stem cell transplant. The V gene is TRBV7-8 and the J gene is TRBJ2-3; a tentative D call is TRBD1 (6 bases match). The sequenced DNA is TGTGCCAGCAGTTCCCCCGGGACACCTAAACGGGGCACAGATACGCAGTATTTT. This translates into CASSSPGTPKRGTDTQYF.